This entry describes one T cell receptor beta chain. Its antigen specificity is not known. Base-call qualities are not available, and no considerably larger clone is one nucleotide away. This specimen comes from a study of blood T cell repertoires in COVID-19 (dated by TCRdb to 2018 to 2020). General notes on the study: Collaborator samples came from the United States, Italy and Spain and covered acute and convalescent phases of COVID-19. The prospective study material was composed of cDNA or gDNA derived from T cells, B-cell-depleted T cells, or PBMCs. Deeply sampled blood TCRbeta repertoires from subjects exposed to, actively infected with, or recovered from COVID-19 were included in the dataset. The repertoires were made available in a free public database intended to serve as a resource for research on the immune response to SARS-CoV-2. Samples came from the ongoing ImmuneRACE study (first 160 participants) plus 1,254 subjects from 6 global collaborators. A de-identified subject ID, COVID-19 status, age in years and sex were almost always included in the sample metadata. HLA class I and class II types, where available, came from metadata supplied by the sample provider rather than from assay-based typing. What the work shows at the level of the full study, not this receptor alone: The quantity of clinical and demographic metadata differed by source and by participant and was supplied without curation.

The V and J ends are trimmed by 5 bases and 7 bases, leaving 18 bases between them. In the germline V gene (reference sequence), CDR1 corresponds to LNHDA and CDR2 to SQIVND. From the cysteine up to the phenylalanine, the CDR3 has a length of 14 residues. Only CDR3 DNA is held: 42 bases, read in frame from base 1. TCRbeta CDR3 regions were amplified from genomic DNA by means of the immunoSEQ Assay, a bias-controlled multiplex PCR. Regarding the original processing steps: The number of nucleated cells in each sample was estimated from the amplification of reference gene primers within the assay. Sequence reads were collapsed and filtered to measure the absolute abundance of every unique TCRbeta CDR3 rearrangement. For each sample, productive Simpson clonality was calculated as the square root of Simpson's diversity index over productive rearrangements. What TCRdb holds here is the immuneACCESS table cut down to in-frame rearrangements. Part of the clones is not present; checked against another copy, under half of the missing clones reflect an unresolved V gene, and the others are unexplained. D and trimming were read from the DNA, whereas the V and J calls and clone size are those reported in that table. In this sample the table shows approximately 110,000 clones, more than 75% of which occur a single time. The ten most abundant clones make up 4% to 5.5% of the sample.

The collaborating institutions used their own protocols to collect whole blood in K2EDTA tubes. Collaborator samples were shipped for TCRbeta analysis as frozen whole blood, isolated PBMCs, or DNA extracted from either sample type. The specimen was peripheral blood. The TCR was taken from a man in his forties with acute or convalescent COVID-19. The sequence joins TRBV19 to TRBJ2-7, with TRBD2 perhaps the D gene, on 7 matching bases. The CDR3 loop reads CASSPQAGAGEQYF. The nucleotide sequence is given as TGTGCCAGTAGTCCCCAGGCGGGGGCCGGAGAGCAGTACTTC.